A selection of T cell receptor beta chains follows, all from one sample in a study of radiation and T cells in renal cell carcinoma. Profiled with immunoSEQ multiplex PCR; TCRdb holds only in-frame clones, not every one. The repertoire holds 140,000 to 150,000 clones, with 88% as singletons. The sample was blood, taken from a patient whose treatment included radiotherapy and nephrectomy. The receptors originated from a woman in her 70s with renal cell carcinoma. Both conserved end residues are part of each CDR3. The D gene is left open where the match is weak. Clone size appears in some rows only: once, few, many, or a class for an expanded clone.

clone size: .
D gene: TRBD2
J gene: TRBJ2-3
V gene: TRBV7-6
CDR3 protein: CASSLLGLAAVVPDTQYF
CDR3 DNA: TGTGCCAGCAGCTTATTGGGACTAGCGGCGGTTGTGCCAGATACGCAGTATTTT

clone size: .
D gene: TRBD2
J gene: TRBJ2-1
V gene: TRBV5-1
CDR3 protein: CASSLELAGVLFF
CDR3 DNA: TGCGCCAGCAGCTTGGAGCTAGCGGGGGTTTTATTCTTC

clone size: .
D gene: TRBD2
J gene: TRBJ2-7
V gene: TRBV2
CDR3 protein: CASSPGLVVYEQYF
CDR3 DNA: TGTGCCAGCAGTCCGGGACTAGTAGTCTACGAGCAGTACTTC

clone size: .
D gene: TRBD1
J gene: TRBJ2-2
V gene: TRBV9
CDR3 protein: CAIGTEAELFF
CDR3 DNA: TGTGCCATAGGGACAGAAGCGGAGCTGTTTTTT

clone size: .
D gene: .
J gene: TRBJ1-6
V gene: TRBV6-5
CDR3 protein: CASSAGALGSPLHF
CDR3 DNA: TGTGCCAGCAGTGCCGGGGCCTTGGGTTCACCCCTCCACTTT

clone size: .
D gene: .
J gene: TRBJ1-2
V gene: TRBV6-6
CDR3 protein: CAARDTFGYTF
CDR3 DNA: TGTGCCGCCCGGGACACCTTCGGCTACACCTTC

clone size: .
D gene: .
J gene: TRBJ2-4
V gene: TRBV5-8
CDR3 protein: CASRQGRWAKNIQYF
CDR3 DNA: TGTGCCAGCAGACAGGGGAGGTGGGCCAAAAACATTCAGTACTTC

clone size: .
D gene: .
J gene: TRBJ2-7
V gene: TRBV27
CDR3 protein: CASTNGAYEQYF
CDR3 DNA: TGTGCCAGCACCAATGGTGCCTACGAGCAGTACTTC

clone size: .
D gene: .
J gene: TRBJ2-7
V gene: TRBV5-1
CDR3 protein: CASSLGGGLSYEQYF
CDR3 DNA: TGCGCCAGCAGCTTGGGAGGGGGACTGTCCTACGAGCAGTACTTC

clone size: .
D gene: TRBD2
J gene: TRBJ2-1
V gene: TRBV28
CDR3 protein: CASSLLAGANNEQFF
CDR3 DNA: TGTGCCAGCAGTTTACTAGCGGGGGCGAACAATGAGCAGTTCTTC

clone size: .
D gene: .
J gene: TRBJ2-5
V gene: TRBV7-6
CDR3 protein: CASSLQLGSPQETQYF
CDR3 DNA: TGTGCCAGCAGCCTCCAACTAGGCTCCCCCCAAGAGACCCAGTACTTC

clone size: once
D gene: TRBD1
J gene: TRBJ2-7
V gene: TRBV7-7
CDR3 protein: CASSPRQGSYEQYF
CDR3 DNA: TGTGCTAGCAGCCCCAGACAGGGGTCCTACGAGCAGTACTTC

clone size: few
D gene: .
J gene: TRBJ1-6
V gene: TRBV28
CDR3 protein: CASGPGFNSPLHF
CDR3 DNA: TGTGCCAGCGGCCCAGGGTTTAATTCACCCCTCCACTTT

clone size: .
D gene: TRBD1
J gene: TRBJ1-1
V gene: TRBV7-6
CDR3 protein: CASSPEGTGLNTEAFF
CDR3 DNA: TGTGCCAGCAGCCCGGAGGGGACAGGGCTGAACACTGAAGCTTTCTTT

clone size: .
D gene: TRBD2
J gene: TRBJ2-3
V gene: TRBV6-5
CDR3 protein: CASSYLSGGGADTQYF
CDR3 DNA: TGTGCCAGCAGTTACCTCAGCGGGGGTGGGGCAGATACGCAGTATTTT

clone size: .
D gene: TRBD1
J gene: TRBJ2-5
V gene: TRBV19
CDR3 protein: CASSISRGETQYF
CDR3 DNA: TGTGCCAGTAGTATCTCCAGGGGGGAGACCCAGTACTTC

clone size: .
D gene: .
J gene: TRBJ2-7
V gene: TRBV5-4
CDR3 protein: CASSSGRREQYF
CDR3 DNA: TGTGCCAGCAGCTCTGGACGGCGCGAGCAGTACTTC

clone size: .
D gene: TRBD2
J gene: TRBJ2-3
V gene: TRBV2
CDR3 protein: CAREAGTRGADTQYF
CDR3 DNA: TGTGCCAGGGAGGCAGGGACTAGGGGCGCAGATACGCAGTATTTT

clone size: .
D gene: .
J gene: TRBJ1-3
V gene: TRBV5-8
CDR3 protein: CASSHGPSYF
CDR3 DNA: TGTGCCAGCAGCCACGGGCCCTCTTATTTT

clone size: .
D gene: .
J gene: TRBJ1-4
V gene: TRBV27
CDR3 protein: CASTNIRDTNEKLFF
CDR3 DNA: TGTGCCAGCACCAACATCCGGGATACGAATGAAAAACTGTTTTTT

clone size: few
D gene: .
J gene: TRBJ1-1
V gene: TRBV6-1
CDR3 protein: CASISGTVNTEAFF
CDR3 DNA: TGTGCCAGCATTTCCGGGACGGTGAACACTGAAGCTTTCTTT

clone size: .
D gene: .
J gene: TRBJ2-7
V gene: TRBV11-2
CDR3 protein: CASSLDVLVWGTYEQYF
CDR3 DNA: TGTGCCAGCAGCTTAGATGTTCTCGTCTGGGGTACCTACGAGCAGTACTTC

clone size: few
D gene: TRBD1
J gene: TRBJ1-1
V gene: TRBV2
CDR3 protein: CASRGWDRYAPEAFF
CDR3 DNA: TGTGCCAGCAGGGGATGGGACAGGTATGCCCCTGAAGCTTTCTTT

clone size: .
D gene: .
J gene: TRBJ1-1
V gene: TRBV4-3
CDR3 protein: CASSQEHRNTEAFF
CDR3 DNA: TGCGCCAGCAGCCAAGAGCACAGGAACACTGAAGCTTTCTTT

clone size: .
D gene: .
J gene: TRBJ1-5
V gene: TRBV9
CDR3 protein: CASSVGVGGDNQPQHF
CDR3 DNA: TGTGCCAGCAGCGTAGGAGTGGGGGGTGACAATCAGCCCCAGCATTTT

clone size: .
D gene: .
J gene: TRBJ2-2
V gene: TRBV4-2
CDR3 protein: CATRSEDYGLTGELFF
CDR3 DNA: TGTGCGACGAGGAGCGAAGATTATGGTCTCACCGGGGAGCTGTTTTTT

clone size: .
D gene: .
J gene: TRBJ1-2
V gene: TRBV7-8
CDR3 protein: CASSLDPRLGGYTF
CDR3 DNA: TGTGCCAGCAGCTTAGATCCTCGTCTCGGTGGCTACACCTTC

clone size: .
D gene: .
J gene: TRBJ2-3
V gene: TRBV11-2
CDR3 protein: CASSLAGATGTDTQYF
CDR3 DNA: TGTGCCAGCAGCTTAGCGGGAGCGACAGGCACAGATACGCAGTATTTT

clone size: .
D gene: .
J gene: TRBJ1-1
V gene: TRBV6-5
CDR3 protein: CATYRGDNTEAFF
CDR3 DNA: TGTGCCACCTACCGGGGGGACAACACTGAAGCTTTCTTT

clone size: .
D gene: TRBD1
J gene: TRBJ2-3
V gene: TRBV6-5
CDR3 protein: CASSYDQRTGGDTQYF
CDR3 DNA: TGTGCCAGCAGTTACGACCAGAGGACAGGGGGAGATACGCAGTATTTT

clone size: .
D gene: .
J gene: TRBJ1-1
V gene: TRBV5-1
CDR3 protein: CASSPPGRTNTEAFF
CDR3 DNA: TGCGCCAGCAGCCCCCCCGGACGGACGAACACTGAAGCTTTCTTT

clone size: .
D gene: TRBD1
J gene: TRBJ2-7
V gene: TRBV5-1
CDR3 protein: CASSPSGGTSSYEQYF
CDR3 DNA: TGCGCCAGCAGCCCGTCAGGGGGAACGAGCTCCTACGAGCAGTACTTC

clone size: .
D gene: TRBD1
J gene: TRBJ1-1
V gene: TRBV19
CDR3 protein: CASRTPGGTEAFF
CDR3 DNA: TGTGCCAGTAGGACCCCAGGGGGCACTGAAGCTTTCTTT

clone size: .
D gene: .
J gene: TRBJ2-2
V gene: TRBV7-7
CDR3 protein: CASSPAVITNTGELFF
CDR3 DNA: TGTGCTAGCAGCCCGGCGGTTATTACGAACACCGGGGAGCTGTTTTTT

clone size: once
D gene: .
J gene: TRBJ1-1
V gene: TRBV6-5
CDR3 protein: CASRQVINTEAFF
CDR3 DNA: TGTGCCAGCAGACAGGTGATAAACACTGAAGCTTTCTTT

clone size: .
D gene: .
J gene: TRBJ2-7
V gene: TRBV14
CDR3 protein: CASSQDRGRHYEQYF
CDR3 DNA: TGTGCCAGCAGCCAAGACCGGGGACGGCACTACGAGCAGTACTTC

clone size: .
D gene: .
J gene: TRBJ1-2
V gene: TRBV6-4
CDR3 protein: CASSETWGDYGYTF
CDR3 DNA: TGTGCCAGCAGTGAGACATGGGGAGACTATGGCTACACCTTC

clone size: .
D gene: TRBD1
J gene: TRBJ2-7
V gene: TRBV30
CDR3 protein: CAWSRDRGSGEQYF
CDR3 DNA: TGTGCCTGGAGTAGGGACAGGGGATCGGGCGAGCAGTACTTC

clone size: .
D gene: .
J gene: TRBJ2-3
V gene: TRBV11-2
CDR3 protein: CASSLARGKTDTQYF
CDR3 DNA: TGTGCCAGCAGCTTAGCGAGGGGCAAGACAGATACGCAGTATTTT

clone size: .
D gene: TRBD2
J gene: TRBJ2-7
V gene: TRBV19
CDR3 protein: CASSFLAGISYEQYF
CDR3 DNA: TGTGCCAGTAGCTTTCTAGCGGGAATCTCCTACGAGCAGTACTTC

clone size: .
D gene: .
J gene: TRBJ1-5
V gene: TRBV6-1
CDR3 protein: CASSHNWDQPQHF
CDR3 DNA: TGTGCCAGCAGTCACAACTGGGATCAGCCCCAGCATTTT

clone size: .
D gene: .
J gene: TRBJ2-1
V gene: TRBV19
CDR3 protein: CASSLVAVEYNEQFF
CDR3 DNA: TGTGCCAGTAGTCTTGTAGCGGTGGAGTACAATGAGCAGTTCTTC

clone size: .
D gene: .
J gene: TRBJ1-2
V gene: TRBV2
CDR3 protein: CASSDRSRVIGYTF
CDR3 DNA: TGTGCCAGCAGTGATCGAAGCAGGGTAATTGGCTACACCTTC

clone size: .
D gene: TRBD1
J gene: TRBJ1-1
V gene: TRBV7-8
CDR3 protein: CASSPNPTGSLNTEAFF
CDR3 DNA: TGTGCCAGCAGCCCAAATCCGACAGGGAGCTTGAACACTGAAGCTTTCTTT

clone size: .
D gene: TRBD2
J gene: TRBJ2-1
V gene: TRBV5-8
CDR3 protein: CASSFSSRTSEQFF
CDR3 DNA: TGTGCCAGCAGTTTTTCTTCGCGGACTAGTGAGCAGTTCTTC